This note documents a single T cell receptor beta chain sequence. Clones were read by immunoSEQ multiplex PCR, and TCRdb kept only the in-frame ones, dropping some. The sample includes 35,000 to 45,000 clones, around 89% seen only once; the top ten take over 3.5%. The CDR3 has 18 residues. Germline values: CDR1 LGHDT, CDR2 YNNKEL (reference sequence). V shed 4 bases and J shed 0 bases, with 18 bases lying between them. The data were obtained in a study of blood T cell repertoires in COVID-19. Background on the study: The analysed material was cDNA or gDNA that came from T cells, B-cell-depleted T cells, or PBMCs.

The receptor's source is a human donor in a cohort sampled during active COVID-19. This sequence joins TRBV3-1 (or the pseudogene TRBV3-2) and TRBJ2-2; D perhaps matches TRBD2 (5 bases). The specimen sequenced was peripheral blood. In DNA, the CDR3 is TGTGCCAGCAGCCGGGTTCCTAGCAGGAGGTCGAACACCGGGGAGCTGTTTTTT. Residues: CASSRVPSRRSNTGELFF.